This T cell receptor (beta chain) was identified in a study of cytomegalovirus exposure and HLA in healthy donors. Study-level information: As an earlier analysis found, 180 million or so T cells yielded 95 million to 130 million unique TCR beta sequences. Unique TCRs from HLA-typed donors, 80 million to 90 million of them, were held in an early data release. Study observations and caveats: A later analysis by the authors found several of the most significant clusters apparently linked to common viral pathogens. The likely explanation for a cluster of highly shared sequence variants was sequencing artifact.

The CDR3 is made up of 10 amino acids. CDR1 and CDR2 from the germline V gene are WNHNN and SYGVQD (reference sequence). The V gene lost 9 bases and the J gene lost 5 bases, with 4 bases spanning the gap. The PCR contained 60 Vbeta and 13 Jbeta primers. Assay: immunoSEQ multiplex PCR; the TCRdb copy retains only in-frame clones and omits some. Found here are 200,000 to 250,000 clones, about 72% of them singletons; the top ten hold around 4%. With respect to this clone: Its cognate antigen is unknown.

Sample: PBMCs. This chain uses TRBV10-1 with TRBJ1-4, with no clear D. This TCR derives from a male donor in good health and CMV-seronegative. The CDR3 sequence is CARSNEKLFF. CDR3 in DNA: TGCGCCAGGTCGAATGAAAAACTGTTTTTT.